This TCR beta chain came from a study of shared clonotypes between healthy human individuals. Concerning this clone: Its antigen remains unidentified.

General study findings and limits: Generation probability values for non-shared clonotypes were lower than those for clonotypes shared by all four donors. Only blood underwent sampling, and tissue repertoires likely differ.

With V trimmed by 10 bases and J by 4 bases, 16 bases remained unmatched. The CDR3 is 15 residues long. Germline CDR1 is SGHRS and CDR2 is YFSETQ. For each subset, genomic DNA was distributed in equal portions over several immunoSEQ plates. The data were produced by immunoSEQ multiplex PCR, yet TCRdb's version contains in-frame clones alone and is incomplete. The profile shows approximately 2,300,000 clones, 85% to 95% of them singletons. Sequenced: naive CD4+ T cells from PBMCs. Documented subset: CD45RA+ positively selected. The clonotype was recovered from a man aged 18 to 35 in good health. Some clones in this sample may be carry-over from other donors' samples. The chain is built from TRBV5-1 and TRBJ2-5; TRBD2 agrees at 7 bases. In DNA form, the CDR3 reads TGCGCCTCCCGGGACTCCCGGACTAGTGGAGAGACCCAGTACTTC. It is translated as CASRDSRTSGETQYF.